This T cell receptor (beta chain) originates from a study of T cell clonality in common variable immunodeficiency. Regarding the study as a whole: Compared with controls, CVID subjects had fewer shared TCRbeta clones.

In its sample, this clone was seen many times. The antigen is undetermined. The read finishes 3 residues shy of the CDR3 end, and the germline J gene is used to complete it. Clones were read by immunoSEQ multiplex PCR, and TCRdb kept only the in-frame ones, dropping some. This record lists about 60,000 clones, none seen once only, and the top ten clones contain over 1.5%. Patients and controls were mostly of Caucasian heritage. Each donor provided roughly 5 to 8 ml of heparinized whole blood. The CDR3 is made up of 12 amino acids. The germline CDR1 and CDR2 sequences are KGHDR and SFDVKD. Specimen: peripheral blood mononuclear cells. J is TRBJ1-1 and V is TRBV24-1, with 7 bases lining up with TRBD1. This sequence originates from a person aged 18 to 75 in good health. The sequenced part of the CDR3 DNA is TGTGCCACCAGAGACAGGGACTTGAAA. Translated: CATRDRDLK. The entire CDR3 reads CATRDRDLKAFF.